These 20 T cell receptor beta chains came from one sample sequenced in a study of T-cell memory formation after mild COVID-19. Each CDR3 protein gets one entry after TCRdb re-called the 5' RACE reads with MiXCR. Of about 560,000 distinct CDR3 sequences detected, less than 25% appear once; the ten largest clones hold roughly 8.1%. Material: PBMCs or a T cell subset sorted from them (not recorded which). The receptor source for this set is an adult woman who had mild COVID-19 (a few samples of this study predate the infection). Cell type and time point are not known.

This clonotype was detected a few times. The genes are TRBV5-1 and TRBJ2-3; D is perhaps TRBD2 (6 bases). This CDR3 region has 16 residues. V lost 6 bases to trimming and J lost 0 bases, with 17 bases between them. The V gene's germline CDR1 is SGHRS and CDR2 YFSETQ. The CDR3 loop reads CASNGGVILSTDTQYF. CDR3 coding DNA: TGCGCCAGCAACGGAGGGGTGATACTCAGCACAGATACGCAGTATTTT.

The chain links TRBV25-1 to TRBJ2-4, with D possibly matching TRBD1 (6 bases). The CDR3 length is 15 residues. CDR1 MGHDK and CDR2 SYGVNS come from the germline V gene. V lost 8 bases and J 5 bases, leaving 19 bases between the germline ends. The CDR3 DNA sequence: TGTGCCAGCGGTACACTTCGGACAGTTCAAAACATTCAGTACTTC. This codes for CASGTLRTVQNIQYF.

This sequence joins TRBV7-2 and TRBJ1-2; D is undetermined. Trimming stripped 5 bases from V and 3 bases from J, with 19 bases between. Germline V gene sequence: CDR1 SGHTA, CDR2 FQGNSA. The CDR3 consists of 16 residues. The DNA of the CDR3 is TGTGCCAGCAGCCCCCCCACTGGTGGTAGAGACTATGGCTACACCTTC. Translation: CASSPPTGGRDYGYTF.

Points on this clonotype: Since no conserved phenylalanine or tryptophan closes the CDR3, a read error is the likely cause. The DNA is left out, because the CDR3 cannot be placed on it with certainty; the CDR3 is given as TCRdb lists it. V gene TRBV29-1 combines with J gene TRBJ2-1; TRBD2, the D gene given by the table, was not confirmed from the DNA. In germline, CDR1 is SQVTM, CDR2 ANQGSEA. The CDR3 spans 11 residues, counting both ends. The CDR3: CSVSGLQVGGV.

The genes are TRBV12-3 or TRBV12-4 and TRBJ2-1; 16 nucleotides align to TRBD2. The CDR3 extends over 17 amino acids. Germline trimming cut 6 bases from V and 7 bases from J; bases unmatched to any gene: 9. The CDR3 region is CASRRAGTSGRGNEQFF. The CDR3 nucleotides read TGTGCCAGCAGGCGTGCCGGGACTAGCGGGAGGGGGAATGAGCAGTTCTTC.

The CDR3 spells CATSVGTTGGEAFF. CDR3 nucleotides: TGTGCCACCAGTGTAGGGACGACAGGGGGTGAAGCTTTCTTT. V and J are TRBV24-1 and TRBJ1-1, with 9 bases that match TRBD1. Germline assignment: CDR1 KGHDR and CDR2 SFDVKD. The CDR3 covers 14 residues. With V trimmed by 5 bases and J by 7 bases, 7 bases remained unmatched.

Only a few counts were recorded for this clonotype. The rearrangement links TRBV4-1 to TRBJ2-5; 12 bases fit TRBD1. The CDR3 is 20 amino acids. With V trimmed by 1 base and J by 5 bases, 17 bases remained unmatched. Germline CDR1 MGHRA, CDR2 YSYEKL. The chain's CDR3 is CASSQVPSSGQGARRETQYF. The CDR3 nucleotides read TGCGCCAGCAGCCAAGTTCCTTCCTCGGGACAGGGGGCGCGGAGGGAGACCCAGTACTTC.

The chain has TRBV5-1 and TRBJ2-2, with D perhaps matching TRBD1 (6 bases). Trimming removed 4 bases from V and 0 bases from J, with 10 bases in between. This CDR3 contains 15 residues. Germline V gene lookup returns CDR1 SGHRS and CDR2 YFSETQ. The CDR3 spells CASSVQGSNTGELFF. In nucleotides, the CDR3 is TGCGCCAGCAGCGTACAGGGTTCGAACACCGGGGAGCTGTTTTTT.

V gene TRBV5-1 combines with J gene TRBJ1-2, with 7 bases that match TRBD1. The CDR3 length is 16 residues. Germline V lookup: CDR1 SGHRS, CDR2 YFSETQ. Trimming cost V 0 bases and J 4 bases; bases outside gene matches: 9. CDR3 sequence reads: CASSLEGPQGGYGYTF. CDR3 bases: TGCGCCAGCAGCTTGGAGGGACCGCAGGGGGGCTATGGCTACACCTTC.

V usage is TRBV24-1 and J usage is TRBJ1-2, with D possibly TRBD1 on 6 matching bases. CDR3 length equals 14 residues. The V and J ends lost 4 bases and 4 bases respectively, with 12 bases between them. The germline CDR1 and CDR2 sequences are KGHDR and SFDVKD. The CDR3 DNA follows: TGTGCCACCAGTGACCCGACAGGCGGCTATGGCTACACCTTC. It codes for CATSDPTGGYGYTF.

The V call is TRBV9, the J call TRBJ1-2; D possibly corresponds to TRBD1 (5 bases). The CDR3 covers 14 residues. Trimming left V 0 bases short and J 2 bases short, with 8 bases between. Looked up from germline, CDR1 is SGDLS and CDR2 is YYNGEE. The CDR3 protein is CASSVGGGNYGYTF. CDR3 nucleotides: TGTGCCAGCAGCGTAGGTGGGGGAAACTATGGCTACACCTTC.

This clonotype showed up just a few times. The CDR3 protein is CATGSGGARTYEQYF. In DNA, the CDR3 is TGTGCCACCGGGAGCGGGGGCGCCCGTACCTACGAGCAGTACTTC. This chain joins TRBV6-6 and TRBJ2-7; 8 bases are a match to TRBD2. Germline CDR1 MNHNY, CDR2 SVGAGI (reference sequence). CDR3 length: 15 amino acids. J gave up 2 bases and V 10 bases, and 13 bases lay outside the gene matches.

The table lists this clonotype with a few counts. The chain carries TRBV7-3 and TRBJ2-5, with 13 bases lining up with TRBD2. V lost 6 bases to trimming and J lost 3 bases; unmatched junction nucleotides: 4. Germline assignment: CDR1 SGHTA and CDR2 FQGTGA. The CDR3 extends over 15 amino acids. Here the CDR3 reads CASRSGLAGEETQYF. In DNA form, the CDR3 reads TGTGCCAGCAGATCCGGACTAGCGGGAGAAGAGACCCAGTACTTC.

This clonotype occurred a few times. The gene calls are TRBV19 and TRBJ2-1; 8 bases are a match to TRBD2. Germline CDR1 reads LNHDA; CDR2 reads SQIVND (reference sequence). This CDR3 is built from 15 residues. Trimming removed 5 bases from V and 8 bases from J; junction bases left unmatched: 11. CDR3: CASSGGLGWIDEQFF. The CDR3 nucleotides read TGTGCCAGTAGTGGGGGACTAGGATGGATCGATGAGCAGTTCTTC.

This clonotype was detected only a few times. This rearrangement joins TRBV20-1 to TRBJ2-7; D possibly matches TRBD1 or TRBD2 (5 bases each). This CDR3 is 14 amino acids long. CDR1 is DFQATT, CDR2 SNEGSKA, per germline (reference sequence). The CDR3 is CSAQDGGKGYEQYF. CDR3 sequence (DNA): TGCAGCGCCCAGGATGGGGGAAAAGGATACGAGCAGTACTTC.

This clonotype has a handful of counts. This rearrangement joins TRBV5-1 to TRBJ2-7, with 8 bases that match TRBD1. The CDR3 covers 15 residues. Germline CDR1 reads SGHRS; CDR2 reads YFSETQ. The junction had 5 bases not matched to a gene; V was cut back by 3 bases and J by 0 bases. DNA of the CDR3: TGCGCCAGCAGCTACGACAGGGGAGGCTCCTACGAGCAGTACTTC. It codes for CASSYDRGGSYEQYF.

This clonotype was counted a few times. The chain combines TRBV15 with TRBJ2-7; D is tentatively TRBD1 or TRBD2 (5 bases each). Per the germline V gene, CDR1 is LNHNV and CDR2 is YYDKDF (reference sequence). Trimming shortened V by 3 bases and J by 0 bases, and 12 bases separated the two germline ends. This CDR3 has 15 residues. The CDR3 DNA reads TGTGCCACCAGCAGCGGGGCTTTGAGCTCCTACGAGCAGTACTTC. Protein sequence: CATSSGALSSYEQYF. Variable domain in full (rest from reference TRBV15 and TRBJ2-7): DAMVIQNPRYQVTQFGKPVTLSCSQTLNHNVMYWYQQKSSQAPKLLFHYYDKDFNNEADTPDNFQSRRPNTSFCFLDIRSPGLGDTAMYLCATSSGALSSYEQYFGPGTRLTVT.

The table lists this clonotype with many counts. A read error may account for a junction end that differs from germline. The chain employs TRBV2 and TRBJ1-1; D uncertain. In germline, CDR1 is SNHLY, CDR2 FYNNEI. This CDR3 contains 11 residues. The CDR3 spells CASRPATGAFF. In DNA form, the CDR3 reads TGTGCATCGAGACCGGCCACTGGAGCTTTCTTT.

The V call is TRBV7-6, the J call TRBJ1-1; D is ambiguous. The CDR3 loop spans 12 amino acids. Germline V CDR1 and CDR2: SGHVS, FNYEAQ. V lost 5 bases and J 4 bases, leaving 8 bases between the germline ends. In DNA form, the CDR3 reads TGTGCCAGCAGCCCCCCCCGCACTGAAGCTTTCTTT. Translated: CASSPPRTEAFF.

This chain joins TRBV3-1 and TRBJ2-7; 12 bases agree with TRBD2. The germline V gene encodes CDR1 LGHDT and CDR2 YNNKEL (reference sequence). Trimming at V came to 3 bases and at J to 9 bases, leaving 3 bases not matched to a gene. This CDR3 contains 13 residues. For the CDR3, the DNA is TGTGCCAGCAGCCAGACTAGCGGGAGAGGGCAGTACTTC. This sequence encodes CASSQTSGRGQYF.